The 26 T cell receptor beta chains reported below all come from one sample, sequenced in a study of T cells in Graves' hyperthyroidism and ophthalmopathy. The source material, RNA transcripts, was used to amplify TCR beta CDR3 regions. The TCR CDR3 first-round RT-PCR relied on the HTBI primer set. TCRdb itself ran the multiplex PCR reads through MiXCR, one entry per CDR3 protein. The table lists about 270,000 distinct CDR3 sequences, roughly 15% of them singletons, with about 33% in the top ten. What was sequenced was blood. Receptors were obtained from a woman aged 50 to 65 with Graves' hyperthyroidism that later progressed to Graves' ophthalmopathy.

This clonotype was counted many times. The V and J genes are TRBV20-1 and TRBJ2-7, with 7 positions matching TRBD1. Germline-derived CDR1 and CDR2 are DFQATT and SNEGSKA (reference sequence). J lost 4 bases, V lost 8 bases, and 8 bases had no gene match. This CDR3 has 12 amino acids. CDR3 residues: CSLQRQGYEQYF. CDR3 coding DNA: TGCAGTCTTCAAAGACAGGGTTACGAGCAGTACTTC.

The CDR3 sequence is CASSPVRASGTHEQYF. In nucleotides, the CDR3 is TGTGCCAGTAGTCCAGTAAGGGCTAGCGGGACCCACGAGCAGTACTTC. J is TRBJ2-7 and V is TRBV19; 9 nucleotides match TRBD2. The V and J ends lost 5 bases and 5 bases, in that order; junction bases with no gene match: 13. CDR3 length equals 16 residues. Looked up from germline, CDR1 is LNHDA and CDR2 is SQIVND (reference sequence).

The chain recombines TRBV12-3 or TRBV12-4 with TRBJ1-5; no clear D gene. V dropped 6 bases and J dropped 4 bases, with 10 bases sitting between them. CDR3 size: 13 residues. CDR3 DNA sequence: TGTGCCAGCAGACAGTTCTTAAATCAGCCCCAGCATTTT. Translating it yields CASRQFLNQPQHF.

The J gene is TRBJ1-2, the V gene TRBV6-1, with D uncertain. Germline V gene sequence: CDR1 MNHNS, CDR2 SASEGT. Trimming cost V 1 base and J 1 base, with 7 bases left between them. The CDR3 spans 14 residues. The CDR3 spells CASSEGQDNYGYTF. Written as DNA, the CDR3 is TGTGCCAGCAGTGAAGGACAAGATAACTATGGCTACACCTTC.

There are many counts of this clonotype. V is TRBV6-1 and J is TRBJ1-2, with 9 bases aligning to TRBD1. The trim removed 6 bases at V and 6 bases at J, leaving 11 bases unmatched. This CDR3 has 15 residues. The germline V gene encodes CDR1 MNHNS and CDR2 SASEGT. CDR3 sequence: CASRRSGQGTNGYTF. Here the CDR3 DNA reads TGTGCCAGCAGGCGCTCCGGACAGGGGACGAATGGCTACACCTTC.

In this sample, this clonotype turned up many times. The chain has TRBV28 and TRBJ2-5; D call uncertain. The CDR3 has 13 residues. Trimming stripped 5 bases from V and 5 bases from J, with 12 bases between. CDR1 is MDHEN and CDR2 is SYDVKM in the germline V gene. For the CDR3, the DNA is TGTGCCAGCAGTCAACACAGTGAGGAGACCCAGTACTTC. Protein product: CASSQHSEETQYF.

This rearrangement joins TRBV13 to TRBJ1-6; perhaps TRBD1 as D (5 bases). V lost 3 bases, J lost 5 bases, and 8 bases lay in between. Germline V gene lookup returns CDR1 PRHDT and CDR2 FYEKMQ (reference sequence). CDR3 length: 14 residues. The CDR3 DNA is TGTGCCAGCAGCTTGAGGGGAGATAATTCACCCCTCCACTTT. It translates to CASSLRGDNSPLHF.

This clonotype showed up many times. The rearrangement links TRBV7-8 to TRBJ2-1, with 8 bases matching TRBD2. Unmatched junction bases numbered 19, after V lost 7 bases and J lost 8 bases. The CDR3 loop spans 17 amino acids. CDR1 is SGHVS and CDR2 is FQNEAQ in the germline V gene. The CDR3 nucleotides are TGTGCCAGCAACTCCCTGGGGAGTAGCGGGAAAGTTCATGAGCAGTTCTTC. It yields the protein CASNSLGSSGKVHEQFF. Variable domain in full (rest from reference TRBV7-8 and TRBJ2-1): GAGVSQSPRYKVAKRGQDVALRCDPISGHVSLFWYQQALGQGPEFLTYFQNEAQLDKSGLPSDRFFAERPEGSVSTLKIQRTQQEDSAVYLCASNSLGSSGKVHEQFFGPGTRLTVL.

This clonotype was picked up many times. The chain is built from TRBV5-1 and TRBJ1-3; weak D call: TRBD1 (5 bases). V lost 5 bases and J lost 4, with 13 bases in between. CDR3 length: 14 residues. Germline V CDR1 and CDR2: SGHRS, YFSETQ. As DNA, the CDR3 is TGCGCCAGCAGGGGGGATTTTTCCGGAAACACCATATATTTT. Translation: CASRGDFSGNTIYF.

V usage is TRBV15 and J usage is TRBJ1-5, with D possibly matching TRBD1 (6 bases). Deletions cut 5 bases from V and 2 bases from J, with 16 bases between. In germline, CDR1 is LNHNV, CDR2 YYDKDF (reference sequence). The length of the CDR3 is 16 residues. For the CDR3, the DNA is TGTGCCACCAGCGGAAAAACACAGGGTGGCAATCAGCCCCAGCATTTT. It yields the protein CATSGKTQGGNQPQHF. Full variable domain (remainder filled in from reference TRBV15 and TRBJ1-5): DAMVIQNPRYQVTQFGKPVTLSCSQTLNHNVMYWYQQKSSQAPKLLFHYYDKDFNNEADTPDNFQSRRPNTSFCFLDIRSPGLGDTAMYLCATSGKTQGGNQPQHFGDGTRLSIL.

The table lists this clonotype with many counts. The chain couples TRBV29-1 to TRBJ1-2; 8 bases align to TRBD1. CDR3 length: 11 residues. Trimming removed 4 bases from V and 8 bases from J; junction bases left unmatched: 3. CDR1 SQVTM and CDR2 ANQGSEA come from the germline V gene. The CDR3 DNA reads as TGCAGCGTTGTGACAGGGGTCGGCTACACCTTC. As protein: CSVVTGVGYTF. The whole variable domain, filled in from reference TRBV29-1 and TRBJ1-2, reads SAVISQKPSRDICQRGTSLTIQCQVDSQVTMMFWYRQQPGQSLTLIATANQGSEATYESGFVIDKFPISRPNLTFSTLTVSNMSPEDSSIYLCSVVTGVGYTFGSGTRLTVV.

The V gene is TRBV9, the J gene TRBJ2-6; the D gene is possibly TRBD2 (6 bases). This CDR3 is 17 amino acids long. The V end lost 4 bases, the J end lost 0 bases, and 14 bases lay between the germline ends. Germline V gene sequence: CDR1 SGDLS, CDR2 YYNGEE. In DNA form, the CDR3 reads TGTGCCAGCAGCCCGAGTGGGGGGAGCTCTGGGGCCAACGTCCTGACTTTC. Protein product: CASSPSGGSSGANVLTF.

The chain links TRBV5-6 to TRBJ1-1, with 12 nucleotides matching TRBD1. Germline V gene sequence: CDR1 SGHDT, CDR2 YYEEEE. This CDR3 is built from 19 residues. The junction had 11 bases not matched to a gene; V was cut back by 2 bases and J by 0 bases. CDR3 sequence (DNA): TGTGCCAGCAGCTTATTGGATTTTGGGGACAGGGGGCTGAACACTGAAGCTTTCTTT. Translated: CASSLLDFGDRGLNTEAFF.

This clonotype was seen repeatedly, ten times or more. The CDR3 here is CATTGLGGYTF. The CDR3 nucleotides are TGTGCCACGACAGGGCTTGGGGGCTACACCTTC. The chain employs TRBV28 and TRBJ1-2; 7 nucleotides match TRBD1. The CDR3 contains 11 residues. Unmatched junction bases numbered 7, after V lost 10 bases and J lost 8 bases. The germline gives CDR1 MDHEN, CDR2 SYDVKM.

This clonotype was observed at least ten times. The V call is TRBV12-3 or TRBV12-4, the J call TRBJ2-1, with no clear D. This CDR3 is built from 15 residues. V was shortened by 6 bases and J by 0 bases, with 12 bases between the two germline ends. The CDR3 region is CASSPESGSYNEQFF. The CDR3 region has the DNA TGTGCCAGCAGCCCCGAGTCGGGCTCCTACAATGAGCAGTTCTTC.

This chain links TRBV27 with TRBJ1-6, with D maybe TRBD1 (5 bases). This CDR3 has 14 residues. Trimming stripped 0 bases from V and 14 bases from J, with 14 bases between. Germline V gene lookup returns CDR1 MNHEY and CDR2 SMNVEV (reference sequence). For the CDR3, the DNA is TGTGCCAGCAGTTTATCGAGGACATCCGGGTCCCTCCACTTT. This sequence encodes CASSLSRTSGSLHF.

The sample holds many counts of this clonotype. This chain connects TRBV24-1 to TRBJ2-3, with D possibly TRBD2 on 5 matching bases. Trimming stripped 3 bases from V and 1 base from J, with 13 bases between. Germline lookup yields CDR1 KGHDR and CDR2 SFDVKD. The length of the CDR3 is 16 residues. The CDR3 DNA sequence: TGTGCCACCAGTGATACGGGCCGGCGGGGCACAGATACGCAGTATTTT. Translated: CATSDTGRRGTDTQYF.

This clonotype was seen at least ten times. This sequence joins TRBV11-2 and TRBJ2-7, with unresolved D. From germline, CDR1 is SGHAT and CDR2 FQNNGV. V was cut by 1 base and J by 6 bases, with 4 bases left in between. This CDR3 is built from 11 residues. The CDR3 here is CASSLGSEQYF. The CDR3, as DNA: TGTGCCAGCAGCTTAGGCTCCGAGCAGTACTTC.

This clonotype was counted ten times or more. This chain links TRBV7-2 with TRBJ1-1; 10 positions agree with TRBD1. Germline CDR1 is SGHTA and CDR2 is FQGNSA. V dropped 2 bases and J dropped 0; count of bases not matched to a gene: 9. The CDR3 spans 18 residues. The CDR3 DNA reads TGTGCCAGCAGCTTACTTGGGACAGGGGTTGTCCTGAACACTGAAGCTTTCTTT. This codes for CASSLLGTGVVLNTEAFF.

This clonotype was detected ten times or more. The V and J genes are TRBV7-9 and TRBJ2-1; 8 bases fit TRBD2. This CDR3 is 15 amino acids long. V lost 7 bases and J lost 4; bases outside the gene matches: 9. The germline gives CDR1 SEHNR, CDR2 FQNEAQ (reference sequence). The CDR3 spells CASIPGGRPYNEQFF. DNA for the CDR3: TGTGCCAGCATCCCGGGCGGGAGGCCGTACAATGAGCAGTTCTTC.

This clonotype occurred many times. The CDR3 region is CASSDYNEQFF. The CDR3 DNA reads TGTGCCAGCAGTGACTACAATGAGCAGTTCTTC. The V gene is TRBV2, the J gene TRBJ2-1; D remains unclear. This CDR3 is built from 11 residues. CDR1 SNHLY and CDR2 FYNNEI come from the germline V gene. V was clipped by 3 bases and J by 3 bases, with 0 bases between them.

With regard to this clonotype: Being one base from a much bigger clone, this may be a read error. The V call is TRBV28, the J call TRBJ1-5, with D unclear. Germline V gives CDR1 MDHEN, CDR2 SYDVKM. V lost 4 bases and J 1 base, leaving 20 bases between the germline ends. The CDR3 extends over 18 amino acids. As DNA, the CDR3 is TGTGCCAGCAGTTCCACTTGGTTATCCCAGCAAAGCAATCAGCCCCAGCATTTT. Translated, it gives CASSSTWLSQQSNQPQHF.

This clonotype was seen at least ten times. This rearrangement joins TRBV6-1 to TRBJ1-6; 9 nucleotides agree with TRBD1. This CDR3 region has 15 residues. The junction had 5 bases not matched to a gene; V was cut back by 1 base and J by 10 bases. Looked up from germline, CDR1 is MNHNS and CDR2 is SASEGT. The CDR3 sequence: CASSEVGQGLSPLHF. CDR3 bases: TGTGCCAGCAGTGAAGTCGGACAGGGGCTCTCACCCCTCCACTTT.

The chain joins TRBV7-2 to TRBJ2-7, with a tentative D call TRBD2 (6 bases). The CDR3 is made up of 15 amino acids. Trimming took off 1 base at V and 6 bases at J, with 16 bases between the two ends. Germline V gene lookup returns CDR1 SGHTA and CDR2 FQGNSA. CDR3 sequence reads: CASSLVWGKEGEQYF. In DNA, the CDR3 is TGTGCCAGCAGCTTAGTCTGGGGTAAGGAGGGCGAGCAGTACTTC.

At least ten counts were recorded for this clonotype. This chain joins TRBV11-2 and TRBJ1-3, with unresolved D. Germline V gives CDR1 SGHAT, CDR2 FQNNGV. This CDR3 comprises 15 residues. The germline V and J ends were trimmed by 1 base and 0 bases, with 7 bases remaining between them. Here the CDR3 reads CASSLAALSGNTIYF. CDR3 DNA: TGTGCCAGCAGCTTAGCGGCACTCTCTGGAAACACCATATATTTT.

This clonotype was seen ten or more times. The chain is built from TRBV6-1 and TRBJ2-1, with 15 bases lining up with TRBD2. CDR1 and CDR2 from the germline V gene are MNHNS and SASEGT. V lost 2 bases and J lost 3; bases outside the gene matches: 11. The CDR3 runs 20 residues. CDR3 sequence (DNA): TGTGCCAGCAGTGAACTTTCTGGGACTAGCGGGAGGCAGCGCTACAATGAGCAGTTCTTC. It is translated as CASSELSGTSGRQRYNEQFF.